This T cell receptor beta chain was retrieved from a study of T-cell reconstitution after alpha-beta-depleted transplantation in children. CDR1 and CDR2 from the germline V gene are DFQATT and SNEGSKA (reference sequence). V dropped 2 bases and J dropped 4; count of bases not matched to a gene: 6. CDR3 length: 15 residues. During its preparation, the TCRbeta library received unique molecular identifiers. TCRdb recomputed calls from the PCR reads with MiXCR, one row per CDR3 protein. The sample records around 530,000 distinct CDR3 sequences, over 25% being singletons. The source material was PBMCs from the stem cell graft donor, sampled from the stem cell graft. This TCR came from a human donor who donated a stem cell graft to a child with aplastic anemia. V usage is TRBV20-1 and J usage is TRBJ1-4, with 8 bases aligning to TRBD1. For the CDR3, the DNA is TGCAGTGCTAGACGAGGACAGGGTGGTAATGAAAAACTGTTTTTT. Its translation: CSARRGQGGNEKLFF.